The 5 T cell receptor beta chains given below trace back to one sample, sequenced in a study of vaccination effects on CD4 cells after COVID-19. TCRdb's table, derived via immunoSEQ multiplex PCR, lists solely in-frame clones and lacks some. The sample holds tens of thousands of clones; roughly two thirds are singletons and the top ten take about 25%. These receptors' antigens are unknown. Peptide-pool stimulation followed by sequencing identified expanded antigen-specific CD4+ clonotypes in the ViraFEST assay. On approximately day 9 of culture, CD4+ T cells were separated out. Having tested negative for nucleocapsid antibodies, the vaccine recipients showed no prior SARS-CoV-2 infection. The input for sequencing was CD4+ T cells from PBMCs cultured with HCoV-OC43 spike peptides, taken before COVID-19 vaccination. This sample's subset: HCoV-OC43 spike overlapping peptide pool stimulation. The receptors here all came from a human donor who received a COVID-19 vaccine.

The chain employs TRBV27 and TRBJ1-5; D remains ambiguous. CDR1 and CDR2 from the germline V gene are MNHEY and SMNVEV (reference sequence). V dropped 5 bases and J dropped 1 base, with 12 bases sitting between them. CDR3 length: 15 residues. CDR3: CASSPRHRSNQPQHF. The CDR3 DNA sequence: TGTGCCAGCAGTCCTAGACATCGGAGCAATCAGCCCCAGCATTTT.

V is TRBV7-9 and J is TRBJ2-2; a weak D match, TRBD1 (5 bases). V was pared by 2 bases and J by 0 bases, with 7 bases between. The CDR3 is 15 residues long. Germline V CDR1 and CDR2: SEHNR, FQNEAQ (reference sequence). The CDR3 spells CASSLKGTNTGELFF. CDR3 coding DNA: TGTGCCAGCAGCTTAAAGGGGACGAACACCGGGGAGCTGTTTTTT.

This clone showed up just a few times. The chain combines TRBV10-3 with TRBJ2-7; 8 bases fit TRBD1. The germline gives CDR1 ENHRY, CDR2 SYGVKD. The CDR3 runs to 13 residues. V dropped 5 bases and J dropped 6; count of bases not matched to a gene: 6. CDR3 nucleotides: TGTGCCATCAGTACAGGGGGAAGGGGCGAGCAGTACTTC. Protein product: CAISTGGRGEQYF.

This rearrangement joins TRBV6-1 to TRBJ1-5; D is uncertain. Germline loops: CDR1 MNHNS, CDR2 SASEGT. The CDR3 covers 14 residues. Trimming removed 2 bases at V and 2 bases at J, with 7 bases between. The CDR3 nucleotides read TGTGCCAGCAGTGAATATCGCGGCAATCAGCCCCAGCATTTT. This encodes CASSEYRGNQPQHF.

The chain links TRBV4-1 to TRBJ2-5; TRBD2 matches 13 bases. V was clipped by 0 bases and J by 5 bases; unmatched bases: 3. The CDR3 consists of 16 residues. In germline, CDR1 is MGHRA, CDR2 YSYEKL. The CDR3 sequence: CASSQEGLAGSETQYF. CDR3 in DNA: TGCGCCAGCAGCCAAGAGGGACTAGCGGGGTCCGAGACCCAGTACTTC.